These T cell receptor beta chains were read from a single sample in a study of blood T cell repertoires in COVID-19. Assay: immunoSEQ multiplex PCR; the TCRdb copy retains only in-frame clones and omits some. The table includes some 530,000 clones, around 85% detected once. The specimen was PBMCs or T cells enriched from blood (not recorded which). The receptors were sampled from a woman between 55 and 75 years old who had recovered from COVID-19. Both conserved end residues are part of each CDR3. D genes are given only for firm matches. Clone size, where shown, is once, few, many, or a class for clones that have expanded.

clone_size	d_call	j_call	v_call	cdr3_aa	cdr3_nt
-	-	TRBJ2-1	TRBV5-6	CASETGLRYNEQFF	TGTGCCAGCGAGACGGGACTGAGATACAATGAGCAGTTCTTC
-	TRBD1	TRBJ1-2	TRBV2	CASSETGVDYGYTF	TGTGCCAGCAGTGAAACAGGGGTTGACTATGGCTACACCTTC
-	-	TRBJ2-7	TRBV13	CASSLERYEQYF	TGTGCCAGCAGCTTAGAACGGTACGAGCAGTACTTC
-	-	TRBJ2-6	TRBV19	CASSILGAHVLTF	TGTGCCAGTAGTATCCTGGGGGCTCACGTCCTGACTTTC
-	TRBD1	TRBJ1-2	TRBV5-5	CASSLQGAIYGYTF	TGTGCCAGCAGCCTACAGGGGGCAATCTATGGCTACACCTTC
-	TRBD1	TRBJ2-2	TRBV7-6	CASKAGTGVTGELFF	TGTGCCAGCAAGGCCGGGACAGGGGTCACCGGGGAGCTGTTTTTT
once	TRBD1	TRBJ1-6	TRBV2	CASSTGQGRNSPLHF	TGTGCCAGCAGCACCGGACAGGGAAGGAATTCACCCCTCCACTTT
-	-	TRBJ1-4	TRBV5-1	CASSPDPGNLELFF	TGCGCCAGCAGTCCCGATCCCGGGAATCTCGAACTGTTTTTT
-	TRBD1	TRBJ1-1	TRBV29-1	CSVKTGLGTEAFF	TGCAGCGTAAAGACAGGGCTCGGGACTGAAGCTTTCTTT
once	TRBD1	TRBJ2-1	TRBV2	CASTGTGGYEQFF	TGTGCCAGTACCGGGACAGGGGGATATGAGCAGTTCTTC
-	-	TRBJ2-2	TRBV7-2	CASSFSPGGPGELFF	TGTGCCAGCAGCTTTTCGCCCGGGGGTCCCGGGGAGCTGTTTTTT
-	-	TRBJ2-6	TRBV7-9	CASSSWGAGANVLTF	TGTGCCAGCAGCTCATGGGGGGCTGGGGCCAACGTCCTGACTTTC
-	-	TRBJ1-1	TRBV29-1	CSVEGGNEAFF	TGCAGCGTTGAAGGCGGGAATGAAGCTTTCTTT
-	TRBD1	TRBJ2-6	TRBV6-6	CASSPAGLGQGAGGANVLTF	TGTGCCAGCAGTCCGGCGGGCCTGGGACAGGGAGCGGGAGGGGCCAACGTCCTGACTTTC
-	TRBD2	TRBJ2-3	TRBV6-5	CASSYAGGGSDTQYF	TGTGCCAGCAGTTACGCGGGGGGAGGCTCAGATACGCAGTATTTT
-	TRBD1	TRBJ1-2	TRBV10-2	CASSGRTGGATSYGYTF	TGCGCCAGCAGTGGTAGGACAGGGGGCGCGACGAGCTATGGCTACACCTTC
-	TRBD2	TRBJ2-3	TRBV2	CARTSGANTQYF	TGTGCCAGGACTAGCGGGGCTAATACGCAGTATTTT
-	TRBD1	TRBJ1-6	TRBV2	CASSGQGDPPLHF	TGTGCCAGCAGTGGGCAGGGGGATCCACCCCTCCACTTT
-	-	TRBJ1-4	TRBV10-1	CASSAAGTEKLFF	TGCGCCAGCAGTGCGGCCGGGACAGAAAAACTGTTTTTT
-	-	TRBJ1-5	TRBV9	CASSVDRNQPQHF	TGTGCCAGCAGCGTAGACAGGAATCAGCCCCAGCATTTT
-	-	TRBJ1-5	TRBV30	CAWSGRGLENKQPQHF	TGTGCCTGGAGTGGCAGGGGTTTGGAAAATAAGCAGCCCCAGCATTTT
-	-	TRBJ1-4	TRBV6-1	CASSEPPQGKLFF	TGTGCCAGCAGTGAACCCCCCCAGGGAAAACTGTTTTTT
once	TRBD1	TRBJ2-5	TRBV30	CAWSAGQAYQETQYF	TGTGCCTGGAGTGCTGGACAGGCCTACCAAGAGACCCAGTACTTC
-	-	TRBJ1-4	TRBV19	CASSTSPRYEKLFF	TGTGCCAGTAGTACTTCCCCGCGGTATGAAAAACTGTTTTTT
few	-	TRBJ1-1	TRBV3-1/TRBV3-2	CASNLGENTEAFF	TGTGCCAGCAATCTGGGAGAGAACACTGAAGCTTTCTTT
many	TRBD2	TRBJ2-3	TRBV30	CAWSVGRGVTDTQYF	TGTGCCTGGAGTGTAGGGAGGGGCGTCACAGATACGCAGTATTTT
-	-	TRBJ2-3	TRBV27	CASSLSASPQIGPQYF	TGTGCCAGCAGTTTATCGGCTAGCCCACAGATTGGACCCCAGTATTTT
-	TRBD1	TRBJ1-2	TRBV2	CASAAHIQTGDSYTF	TGTGCCAGCGCCGCCCACATACAGACAGGGGATAGCTACACCTTC
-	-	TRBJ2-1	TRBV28	CASRTMRGSYNEQFF	TGTGCCAGCAGGACCATGAGGGGGTCCTACAATGAGCAGTTCTTC
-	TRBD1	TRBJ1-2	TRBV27	CASSFSDRGKRNGYTF	TGTGCCAGCAGTTTCTCAGACAGGGGAAAGAGAAATGGCTACACCTTC
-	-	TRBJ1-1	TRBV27	CASNPAGAGDTEAFF	TGTGCCAGCAACCCCGCGGGGGCTGGCGACACTGAAGCTTTCTTT
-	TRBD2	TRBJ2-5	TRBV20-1	CSASQGGQETQYF	TGCAGTGCTAGTCAGGGAGGGCAAGAGACCCAGTACTTC
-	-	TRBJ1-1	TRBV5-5	CASSLRTFGGTEAFF	TGTGCCAGCAGCTTGAGAACTTTCGGGGGCACTGAAGCTTTCTTT
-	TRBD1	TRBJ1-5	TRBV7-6	CASSSSGTGNQPQHF	TGTGCCAGCAGCTCTTCCGGGACAGGGAATCAGCCCCAGCATTTT
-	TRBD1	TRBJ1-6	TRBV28	CASRPPDRVGSPLHF	TGTGCCAGCAGGCCGCCCGACAGGGTGGGCTCACCCCTCCACTTT
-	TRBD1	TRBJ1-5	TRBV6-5	CASSRTGNQPQHF	TGTGCCAGCAGTCGGACAGGTAATCAGCCCCAGCATTTT
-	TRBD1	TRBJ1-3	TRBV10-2	CASRQGTAGNTIYF	TGCGCCAGCAGACAGGGGACTGCCGGAAACACCATATATTTT
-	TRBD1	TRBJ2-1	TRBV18	CASSRQGQEQQFF	TGTGCCAGCTCAAGACAGGGGCAAGAGCAGCAGTTCTTC
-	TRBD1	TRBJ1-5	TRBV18	CASSGQGGYQPQHF	TGTGCCAGCTCGGGACAGGGCGGTTATCAGCCCCAGCATTTT
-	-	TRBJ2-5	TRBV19	CASSRAREETQYF	TGTGCCAGTAGTCGAGCGAGAGAAGAGACCCAGTACTTC
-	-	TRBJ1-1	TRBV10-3	CATREQTANTEAFF	TGTGCCACTCGGGAGCAGACAGCGAACACTGAAGCTTTCTTT
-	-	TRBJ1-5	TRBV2	CASSEPGGGNQPQHF	TGTGCCAGCAGTGAGCCTGGGGGCGGCAATCAGCCCCAGCATTTT
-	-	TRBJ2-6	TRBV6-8	CASPPTGLTPSGANVLTF	TGTGCCAGCCCCCCCACAGGGCTTACCCCCTCTGGGGCCAACGTCCTGACTTTC
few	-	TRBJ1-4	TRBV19	CASTLMGDPGEKLFF	TGTGCCAGTACCCTCATGGGAGATCCCGGTGAAAAACTGTTTTTT
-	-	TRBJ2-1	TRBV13	CASSPPGSSYNEQFF	TGTGCCAGCAGCCCTCCCGGGAGCTCCTACAATGAGCAGTTCTTC
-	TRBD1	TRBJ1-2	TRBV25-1	CASRTGAPNYGYTF	TGTGCCAGCAGAACAGGGGCCCCTAACTATGGCTACACCTTC
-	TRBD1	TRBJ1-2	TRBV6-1	CASSEAGRQGGYTF	TGTGCCAGCAGTGAAGCGGGGCGACAGGGGGGCTACACCTTC
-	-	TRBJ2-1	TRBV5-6	CASSLRGPPCRFF	TGTGCCAGCAGCTTGAGAGGGCCCCCTTGCAGGTTCTTC
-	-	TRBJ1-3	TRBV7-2	CASSHDSPRSGNTIYF	TGTGCCAGCAGCCACGACAGTCCTCGCTCTGGAAACACCATATATTTT
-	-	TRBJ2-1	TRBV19	CASSASTGAWGNEQFF	TGTGCCAGTAGTGCCTCGACTGGGGCTTGGGGTAATGAGCAGTTCTTC
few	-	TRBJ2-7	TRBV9	CASSSGDGDNQYF	TGTGCCAGCAGCTCGGGAGATGGGGATAACCAGTACTTC
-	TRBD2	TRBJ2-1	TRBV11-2	CASSLGTSGAWYEQFF	TGTGCCAGCAGCTTAGGGACTAGCGGGGCCTGGTATGAGCAGTTCTTC
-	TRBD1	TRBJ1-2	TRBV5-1	CASKLGTAYGYTF	TGCGCCAGCAAGTTGGGGACAGCTTATGGCTACACCTTC
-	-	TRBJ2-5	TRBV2	CASTFGTLQGETQYF	TGTGCCAGCACCTTCGGGACTCTCCAGGGCGAGACCCAGTACTTC
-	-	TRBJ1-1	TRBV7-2	CASSGRGVNTEAFF	TGTGCCAGCAGCGGAAGAGGAGTGAACACTGAAGCTTTCTTT
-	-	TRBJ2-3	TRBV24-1	CAATDTTDTQYF	TGTGCCGCGACGGACACTACAGATACGCAGTATTTT
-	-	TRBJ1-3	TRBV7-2	CASSLGSGRVRDSGNTIYF	TGTGCCAGCAGCCTGGGGTCGGGTAGGGTGAGGGACTCTGGAAACACCATATATTTT
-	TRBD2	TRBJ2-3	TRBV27	CASSLIAGGYTDTQYF	TGTGCCAGCAGTTTGATAGCGGGGGGGTACACAGATACGCAGTATTTT